What follows are 22 T cell receptor beta chains derived from one specimen sequenced in a study of shared clonotypes between healthy human individuals. This table comes from immunoSEQ multiplex PCR, and its TCRdb copy is limited to in-frame clones, with some not included. In the table there are about 680,000 clones, 55% to 75% of which are singletons. Sequencing input: memory CD4+ T cells sorted from blood. Specified subset: CD45RA-negative fraction. Receptors originate from a woman aged 25-40 years in good health.

The chain has TRBV7-2 and TRBJ1-2; D is ambiguous. With 5 bases removed from V and 8 bases from J, the gap between germline ends came to 18 bases. The CDR3 totals 14 residues. Germline V gene lookup returns CDR1 SGHTA and CDR2 FQGNSA. CDR3 sequence (DNA): TGTGCCAGCAGCCCCCGGGCCAGAATGGGCGGCTACACCTTC. It encodes CASSPRARMGGYTF.

A remark on this clone: One end of the junction fails to match germline, which may point to a read error. The chain uses TRBV7-9 and TRBJ2-3; 8 nucleotides align to TRBD1. The CDR3 is made up of 15 amino acids. Germline V gene data show CDR1 as SEHNR and CDR2 as FQNEAQ (reference sequence). The CDR3 nucleotides are TGTGCCAGCAGCTTACAAGGACAGGGCACGGATACGCAGTATTTT. Its protein product is CASSLQGQGTDTQYF.

The chain links TRBV18 to TRBJ2-5, with a possible D match to TRBD2 (5 bases). The CDR3 sequence is 13 residues long. V shed 2 bases and J shed 11 bases, with 15 bases lying between them. The germline gives CDR1 KGHSH, CDR2 LQKENI. The CDR3 nucleotides are TGTGCCAGCTCACCAGCGGGCCCTGGGGAGCAGTACTTC. Translating it yields CASSPAGPGEQYF.

The rearrangement joins TRBV6-5 to TRBJ2-1; perhaps TRBD2 as D (6 bases). CDR1 and CDR2 from the germline V gene are MNHEY and SVGAGI. Trimming cost V 4 bases and J 6 bases, with 19 bases left between them. The CDR3 runs 16 residues. The CDR3, as DNA: TGTGCCAGCAGTTCCCAATGGAAGGGAGGAAGCAATGAGCAGTTCTTC. This gives the protein CASSSQWKGGSNEQFF.

The genes are TRBV6-1 and TRBJ2-3; 7 bases align to TRBD1. V shed 5 bases, J shed 2 bases, and the junction held 7 bases outside the gene matches. From germline, CDR1 is MNHNS and CDR2 SASEGT. This CDR3 has 15 amino acids. This chain's CDR3 is CASSHDRVPTDTQYF. CDR3 DNA: TGTGCCAGCAGTCATGACAGGGTCCCCACAGATACGCAGTATTTT.

With respect to this clone: The sample carries other DNA sequences with the same CDR3. The CDR3 DNA reads TGTGCCAGCAGCTTAGGGTCCCTCACCTACGAGCAGTACTTC. This sequence encodes CASSLGSLTYEQYF. This chain uses TRBV7-2 with TRBJ2-7; D call uncertain. V lost 1 base to trimming and J lost 2 bases, with 9 bases between them. Germline lookup yields CDR1 SGHTA and CDR2 FQGNSA. The CDR3 totals 14 residues.

The chain is built from TRBV21-1 and TRBJ1-5; no check of the table's D call, TRBD1, against the DNA was made. TRBV21-1 is described as a pseudogene. The CDR3 consists of 19 residues. The CDR3 DNA sequence: TGTGCCAGCAGCAAAGCGCGGTCGGGCAGGGGGCGCCTTAATCAGCCCCAGCATTTT. Residues: CASSKARSGRGRLNQPQHF.

The chain combines TRBV5-1 with TRBJ2-2; D is undetermined. This CDR3 contains 13 residues. Germline V lookup: CDR1 SGHRS, CDR2 YFSETQ. Trimming pared 2 bases from V and 6 bases from J, leaving 8 bases between. DNA for the CDR3: TGCGCCAGCAGCTTTGCAGGATCCGGGGAGCTGTTTTTT. Its protein product is CASSFAGSGELFF.

The chain has TRBV9 and TRBJ1-3; D is unresolved. The germline V and J ends were trimmed by 0 bases and 3 bases, with 7 bases remaining between them. The germline CDR1 and CDR2 sequences are SGDLS and YYNGEE. The CDR3 is 14 amino acids. CDR3 nucleotide sequence: TGTGCCAGCAGCGTAGGGGGTTTTGGAAACACCATATATTTT. Translating it yields CASSVGGFGNTIYF.

In its sample, this clone was seen a few times. The gene calls are TRBV5-4 and TRBJ1-6, with D unresolved. Trimming took off 3 bases at V and 3 bases at J, with 13 bases between the two ends. The CDR3 loop spans 16 amino acids. The germline V gene has CDR1 SGHNT and CDR2 YYREEE (reference sequence). The chain's CDR3 is CASSSEGGFYNSPLHF. The CDR3 DNA reads TGTGCCAGCAGCTCCGAGGGAGGATTCTATAATTCACCCCTCCACTTT.

The chain recombines TRBV30 with TRBJ2-1; 8 bases match TRBD2. V dropped 0 bases and J dropped 5; count of bases not matched to a gene: 9. The CDR3 has 16 amino acids. Germline loops: CDR1 GTSNPN, CDR2 SVGIG (reference sequence). Here the CDR3 reads CAWSVRLAGNHNEQFF. The CDR3, as DNA: TGTGCCTGGAGTGTACGGTTAGCGGGGAACCACAATGAGCAGTTCTTC.

This clone is a singleton in its sample. This chain uses TRBV14 with TRBJ2-5; TRBD2 might be the D (5 bases). The J call may be faulty, since TRBJ2-7 better matches the DNA end. Per germline, CDR1 SGHDN and CDR2 FVKESK. The CDR3 sequence is 13 residues long. CDR3 nucleotides: TGTGCCAGCAGCCTGAGAGGGATCCACGAGCAGTACTTC. It encodes CASSLRGIHEQYF.

V gene TRBV28 combines with J gene TRBJ1-5; 10 nucleotides line up with TRBD1. The trim removed 8 bases at V and 6 bases at J, leaving 4 bases unmatched. In germline, CDR1 is MDHEN, CDR2 SYDVKM. The CDR3 runs to 13 residues. The CDR3 is CASRGTGAQPQHF. In DNA form, the CDR3 reads TGTGCCAGCCGCGGGACAGGGGCTCAGCCCCAGCATTTT.

The chain joins TRBV19 to TRBJ2-4; 12 nucleotides line up with TRBD1. The J segment lost 8 bases and the V segment lost 9 bases, leaving 14 bases of the junction unmatched. The CDR3 covers 16 residues. Per the germline V gene, CDR1 is LNHDA and CDR2 is SQIVND (reference sequence). The CDR3 sequence is CASLQPGQGAEYIQYF. In DNA form, the CDR3 reads TGTGCCAGCCTACAACCGGGACAGGGGGCGGAGTACATTCAGTACTTC.

Comment on this clone: A much bigger clone sits one base away, suggesting this may be a read error. CDR3 DNA: TGTGCCAGCAGCGTCACAGATACGCAGTATTTT. It specifies CASSVTDTQYF. The V gene is TRBV7-6, the J gene TRBJ2-3; D is unresolved. The CDR3 length is 11 residues. Trimming took 5 bases from V and 2 from J, leaving 2 bases between them. From germline, CDR1 is SGHVS and CDR2 FNYEAQ.

The rearrangement links TRBV29-1 to TRBJ2-7; TRBD1 might be the D (6 bases). V dropped 5 bases and J dropped 3 bases, with 14 bases sitting between them. CDR1 and CDR2 from the germline V gene are SQVTM and ANQGSEA. The CDR3 sequence is 13 residues long. The CDR3 is CSVLIRTDYEQYF. CDR3 DNA: TGCAGCGTTTTGATCCGGACAGACTACGAGCAGTACTTC.

In its sample, this clone was seen a few times. Other DNA sequences of this sample code for an identical CDR3. This rearrangement joins TRBV2 to TRBJ2-5, with 7 bases fitting TRBD2. The CDR3 length is 13 residues. V lost 6 bases and J lost 1; bases outside the gene matches: 2. Per germline, CDR1 SNHLY and CDR2 FYNNEI. CDR3 coding DNA: TGTGCCAGCAGACGGACTAGCCAAGAGACCCAGTACTTC. Its protein product is CASRRTSQETQYF.

The J gene is TRBJ2-3, the V gene TRBV5-4; the match to TRBD1 covers 9 bases. This CDR3 comprises 15 residues. Germline assignment: CDR1 SGHNT and CDR2 YYREEE (reference sequence). Trimming took 2 bases from V and 6 from J; bases not matched to a gene: 7. The CDR3 reads CASSFVSQGADTQYF. In DNA, the CDR3 is TGTGCCAGCAGCTTCGTGTCACAGGGGGCGGATACGCAGTATTTT.

The chain carries TRBV6-5 and TRBJ2-1, with 9 bases fitting TRBD1. CDR1 is MNHEY, CDR2 SVGAGI, per germline. The CDR3 has 15 residues. Unmatched junction bases numbered 8, after V lost 6 bases and J lost 5 bases. The CDR3 loop is CASRPTGTGNNEQFF. CDR3 nucleotides: TGTGCCAGCAGACCTACCGGGACAGGGAACAATGAGCAGTTCTTC.

The chain carries TRBV28 and TRBJ2-7; D gene ambiguous. Trimming stripped 5 bases from V and 0 bases from J, with 14 bases between. The CDR3 length is 15 residues. Germline CDR1 reads MDHEN; CDR2 reads SYDVKM. The CDR3 reads CASSTPGPSSYEQYF. Here the CDR3 DNA reads TGTGCCAGCAGTACCCCCGGACCGAGCTCCTACGAGCAGTACTTC.

The rearrangement uses TRBV29-1 and TRBJ2-2, with TRBD1 identical over 8 bases. Trimming at V came to 5 bases and at J to 5 bases, leaving 1 base not matched to a gene. The germline V gene has CDR1 SQVTM and CDR2 ANQGSEA. This CDR3 is built from 12 residues. The CDR3 here is CSVHRGTGELFF. CDR3 DNA sequence: TGCAGCGTTCACAGGGGGACCGGGGAGCTGTTTTTT.

J is TRBJ2-1 and V is TRBV9; D remains unclear. In germline, CDR1 is SGDLS, CDR2 YYNGEE. V was clipped by 0 bases and J by 8 bases, with 9 bases between them. This CDR3 contains 13 residues. CDR3 amino acids: CASSVEWHHEQFF. The DNA of the CDR3 is TGTGCCAGCAGCGTAGAATGGCACCATGAGCAGTTCTTC.